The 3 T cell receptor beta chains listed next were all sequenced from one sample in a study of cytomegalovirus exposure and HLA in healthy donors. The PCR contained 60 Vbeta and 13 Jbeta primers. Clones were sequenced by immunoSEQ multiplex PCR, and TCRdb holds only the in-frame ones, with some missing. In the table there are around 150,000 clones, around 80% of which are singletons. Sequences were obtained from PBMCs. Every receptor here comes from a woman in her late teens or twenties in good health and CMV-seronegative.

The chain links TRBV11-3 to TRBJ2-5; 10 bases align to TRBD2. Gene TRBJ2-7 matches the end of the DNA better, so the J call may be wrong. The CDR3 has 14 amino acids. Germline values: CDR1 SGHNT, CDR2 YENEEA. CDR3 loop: CASGQRGGKDEQYF. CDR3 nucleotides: TGTGCCAGCGGGCAGCGGGGGGGAAAAGACGAGCAGTACTTC.

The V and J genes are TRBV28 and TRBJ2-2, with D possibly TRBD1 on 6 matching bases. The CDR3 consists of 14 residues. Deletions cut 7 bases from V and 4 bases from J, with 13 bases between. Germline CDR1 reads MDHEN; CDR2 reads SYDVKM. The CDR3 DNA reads TGTGCCAGCACTTTGACAGGCGGCACCGGGGAGCTGTTTTTT. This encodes CASTLTGGTGELFF.

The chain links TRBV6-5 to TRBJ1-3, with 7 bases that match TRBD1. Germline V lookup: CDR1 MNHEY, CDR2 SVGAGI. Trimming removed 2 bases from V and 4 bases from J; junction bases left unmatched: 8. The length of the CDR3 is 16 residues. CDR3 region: CASSYPPGTAGNTIYF. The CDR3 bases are TGTGCCAGCAGTTACCCCCCGGGGACAGCGGGAAACACCATATATTTT.